The clone carrying this TCR beta chain showed up just a few times. The primer mix had 60 Vbeta and 13 Jbeta primers. Generated by immunoSEQ multiplex PCR, the TCRdb table keeps only in-frame clones and is missing some. This sample yields some 180,000 clones, of which under 9.5% are seen a single time; 1% to 1.5% belongs to the top ten. Germline V gives CDR1 SNHLY, CDR2 FYNNEI. The trim removed 6 bases at V and 4 bases at J, leaving 6 bases unmatched. This CDR3 has 15 amino acids. These data originate in a study of cytomegalovirus exposure and HLA in healthy donors. The sequence was collected from a woman in her 30s in good health and CMV-seropositive. The sample consisted of PBMCs. J is TRBJ1-5 and V is TRBV2; TRBD1 aligns across 10 bases. The CDR3 DNA reads TGTGCCAGCAGACCCGGACAGGGGGGGAATCAGCCCCAGCATTTT. Translation: CASRPGQGGNQPQHF.